Following are 9 T cell receptor beta chains from one sample sequenced in a study of T cells in Graves' hyperthyroidism and ophthalmopathy. RNA transcripts served as the template for amplifying TCR beta CDR3 regions. RT-PCR in the first round (using the HTBI primer set) targeted the TCR CDR3. TCRdb processed the multiplex PCR reads anew with MiXCR; each CDR3 protein has one entry. The sample lists 750,000 to 950,000 distinct CDR3 sequences, 35% to 45% occurring once. The specimen sequenced was blood. Receptors originate from a young man with Graves' hyperthyroidism.

The J gene is TRBJ2-5, the V gene TRBV6-1; TRBD1 is a possible D gene (5 bases). Germline V gene sequence: CDR1 MNHNS, CDR2 SASEGT. This CDR3 region has 17 residues. Deletions cut 4 bases from V and 0 bases from J, with 18 bases between. The CDR3 nucleotides read TGTGCCAGCAGTGGAAACTTTGGAGACAGTTACCAAGAGACCCAGTACTTC. As protein: CASSGNFGDSYQETQYF.

This clonotype was recorded many times. The V and J genes are TRBV4-2 and TRBJ2-6; D possibly corresponds to TRBD1 (6 bases). Germline loops: CDR1 LGHNA, CDR2 YNFKEQ. The CDR3 loop spans 17 amino acids. Deletions cut 4 bases from V and 0 bases from J, with 13 bases between. The CDR3 DNA reads as TGTGCCAGCAGCCCACTCCAGGGGATCTCTGGGGCCAACGTCCTGACTTTC. Amino acids: CASSPLQGISGANVLTF.

The chain joins TRBV19 to TRBJ1-5, with 11 positions matching TRBD1. V lost 6 bases, J lost 0 bases, and 10 bases stayed unmatched. Germline loops: CDR1 LNHDA, CDR2 SQIVND (reference sequence). The CDR3 extends over 18 amino acids. DNA of the CDR3: TGTGCCAGTAGAGAGTGGACAGGGGGCCACCTTAGCAATCAGCCCCAGCATTTT. It encodes CASREWTGGHLSNQPQHF.

This clonotype was seen more than once but under ten times. This chain joins TRBV12-3 or TRBV12-4 and TRBJ1-4, with D maybe TRBD1 (6 bases). V was clipped by 8 bases and J by 1 base, with 14 bases between them. The CDR3 sequence is 15 residues long. The CDR3 reads CASLGQTLTNEKLFF. CDR3 coding DNA: TGTGCCAGCCTAGGACAGACCTTAACTAATGAAAAACTGTTTTTT.

This clonotype was observed a handful of times. The chain joins TRBV25-1 to TRBJ1-6; D possibly corresponds to TRBD1 (5 bases). The CDR3 consists of 14 residues. V was shortened by 2 bases and J by 13 bases, with 15 bases between the two germline ends. Germline CDR1 is MGHDK and CDR2 is SYGVNS. The CDR3: CASSEGQGLSPLHF. CDR3 nucleotide sequence: TGTGCCAGCAGTGAAGGGCAGGGACTGTCCCCCCTCCACTTT. Full variable domain (remainder filled in from reference TRBV25-1 and TRBJ1-6): EADIYQTPRYLVIGTGKKITLECSQTMGHDKMYWYQQDPGMELHLIHYSYGVNSTEKGDLSSESTVSRIRTEHFPLTLESARPSHTSQYLCASSEGQGLSPLHFGNGTRLTVT.

The chain combines TRBV20-1 with TRBJ2-7; D gene uncertain. The CDR3 has 14 residues. Trimming stripped 1 base from V and 3 bases from J, with 13 bases between. CDR1 and CDR2 (germline): DFQATT, SNEGSKA (reference sequence). The CDR3 DNA reads TGCAGTGCTAGAGGCCAGGAGTCGGGCTACGAGCAGTACTTC. Its protein product is CSARGQESGYEQYF.

This clonotype was picked up a small number of times. The chain has TRBV6-2 or TRBV6-3 and TRBJ2-5, with 10 positions matching TRBD2. Germline V gene data show CDR1 as MNHEY and CDR2 as SVGEGT. This CDR3 comprises 15 residues. With 6 bases clipped from V and 5 bases from J, the junction kept 9 bases outside the gene matches. The CDR3: CASSHPSGGRETQYF. The CDR3 DNA sequence: TGTGCCAGCAGCCACCCTAGCGGGGGTAGGGAGACCCAGTACTTC.

Concerning this clonotype itself: This clone may be a read error of a much larger clone one base away. The chain couples TRBV15 to TRBJ2-2; D remains unclear. The CDR3 runs 16 residues. Trimming removed 2 bases at V and 1 base at J, with 11 bases between. Per germline, CDR1 LNHNV and CDR2 YYDKDF (reference sequence). For the CDR3, the DNA is TGTGCCACCAGCAGACCTAGACATAGGAACACCGGGGAGCTGTTTTTT. It translates to CATSRPRHRNTGELFF.

This clonotype was detected many times. The chain has TRBV19 and TRBJ1-5; no clear D gene. Germline loops: CDR1 LNHDA, CDR2 SQIVND (reference sequence). This CDR3 is 15 amino acids long. Trimming pared 7 bases from V and 0 bases from J, leaving 13 bases between. DNA of the CDR3: TGTGCCAGTAAGGAGCGAGTTTATAGCAATCAGCCCCAGCATTTT. It is translated as CASKERVYSNQPQHF.